This entry lists 29 T cell receptor beta chains sequenced from one sample in a study of cytomegalovirus exposure and HLA in healthy donors. PCR was performed using 60 Vbeta and 13 Jbeta primers. Produced via immunoSEQ multiplex PCR; TCRdb's table is partial and in-frame only. Seen here are 150,000 to 200,000 clones, 81% observed once, and the top ten hold 1.3%. Sequences were obtained from PBMCs. These receptors all come from a man aged 50-60 years in good health and CMV-seropositive.

V is TRBV6-6 and J is TRBJ1-5, with TRBD1 as a possible D gene (6 bases). Trimming removed 5 bases from V and 9 bases from J, with 20 bases in between. The CDR3 has 15 amino acids. Looked up from germline, CDR1 is MNHNY and CDR2 is SVGAGI (reference sequence). This chain's CDR3 is CASSTLRQDRGPQHF. The CDR3 coding sequence is TGTGCCAGCAGTACCCTTCGACAGGACCGCGGGCCCCAGCATTTT.

The V call is TRBV11-2, the J call TRBJ2-5, with TRBD1 identical over 7 bases. CDR1 and CDR2 (germline): SGHAT, FQNNGV. V lost 5 bases and J lost 5; bases outside the gene matches: 5. The length of the CDR3 is 13 residues. The CDR3, as DNA: TGTGCCAGCAGCCCCTTCAGGGGGGAGACCCAGTACTTC. Protein product: CASSPFRGETQYF.

The gene calls are TRBV14 and TRBJ1-4; 9 bases fit TRBD1. This CDR3 contains 14 residues. Germline CDR1 and CDR2: SGHDN and FVKESK. Germline trimming cut 5 bases from V and 7 bases from J; bases unmatched to any gene: 5. The CDR3 DNA is TGTGCCAGCAGCGTACAGGGGGCGGTTGAAAAACTGTTTTTT. This sequence encodes CASSVQGAVEKLFF.

In this sample, this clone turned up once. The genes are TRBV11-2 and TRBJ1-1; TRBD1 matches 7 bases. With V trimmed by 4 bases and J by 2 bases, 4 bases remained unmatched. Germline-derived CDR1 and CDR2 are SGHAT and FQNNGV. CDR3 length: 14 amino acids. CDR3 sequence reads: CASSSRTGNTEAFF. The CDR3 DNA sequence: TGTGCCAGCAGCTCTAGGACAGGCAACACTGAAGCTTTCTTT.

The CDR3 reads CASTLRAGPKNIQYF. The CDR3 nucleotides read TGTGCCAGCACCCTGAGAGCGGGACCCAAAAACATTCAGTACTTC. The chain carries TRBV28 and TRBJ2-4, with 7 bases fitting TRBD2. J gave up 2 bases and V 7 bases, and 8 bases lay outside the gene matches. The CDR3 spans 15 residues. Germline CDR1 MDHEN, CDR2 SYDVKM.

The rearrangement uses TRBV9 and TRBJ1-1, with D hard to call. CDR1 is SGDLS and CDR2 is YYNGEE in the germline V gene. V lost 0 bases to trimming and J lost 3 bases, with 6 bases between them. The CDR3 is 13 amino acids. The CDR3 reads CASSVGAYTEAFF. The CDR3 DNA is TGTGCCAGCAGCGTAGGGGCCTACACTGAAGCTTTCTTT.

The V call is TRBV28, the J call TRBJ2-1; perhaps TRBD2 as D (7 bases). The V gene lost 3 bases and the J gene lost 6 bases, with 15 bases spanning the gap. This CDR3 is built from 15 residues. Germline CDR1 and CDR2: MDHEN and SYDVKM. Here the CDR3 DNA reads TGTGCCAGCAGTTTGGGGGGGCTTCACCCCAATGAGCAGTTCTTC. Translating gives CASSLGGLHPNEQFF.

The count of this clone is one. The J gene is TRBJ1-1, the V gene TRBV5-1; D is perhaps TRBD1 (6 bases). CDR3 length: 17 residues. V shed 1 base and J shed 1 base, with 17 bases lying between them. Germline V CDR1 and CDR2: SGHRS, YFSETQ. The CDR3 nucleotides read TGCGCCAGCAGCTTGTTGGGGGACATCCGCGCGAACACTGAAGCTTTCTTT. Residues: CASSLLGDIRANTEAFF.

V is TRBV14 and J is TRBJ2-6; D is unresolved. The germline V gene encodes CDR1 SGHDN and CDR2 FVKESK. The ends were cut back, 0 bases at V and 0 bases at J, with 9 bases in the middle. This CDR3 comprises 17 residues. CDR3 in amino acids: CASSQDRWASGANVLTF. The CDR3 region has the DNA TGTGCCAGCAGCCAAGATCGTTGGGCCTCTGGGGCCAACGTCCTGACTTTC.

The CDR3 DNA sequence: TGCGCCAGCAGCTCTTTCACAGGGGCTAACCCCTACGAGCAGTACTTC. Translated, it gives CASSSFTGANPYEQYF. This chain joins TRBV5-1 and TRBJ2-7; 7 bases align to TRBD1. The CDR3 is made up of 16 amino acids. The V segment lost 3 bases and the J segment 2 bases; nucleotides outside the gene matches: 11. Germline CDR1 and CDR2: SGHRS and YFSETQ.

This chain joins TRBV7-9 and TRBJ2-5, with 9 bases matching TRBD1. With V trimmed by 5 bases and J by 5 bases, 9 bases remained unmatched. The CDR3 extends over 15 amino acids. The germline V gene encodes CDR1 SEHNR and CDR2 FQNEAQ (reference sequence). The CDR3 region is CASSTGTGLWETQYF. In DNA, the CDR3 is TGTGCCAGCAGCACTGGGACAGGGTTGTGGGAGACCCAGTACTTC.

The V gene is TRBV4-3, the J gene TRBJ2-4, with D possibly matching TRBD2 (6 bases). Per the germline V gene, CDR1 is LGHNA and CDR2 is YSLEER. The CDR3 loop spans 15 amino acids. Trimming pared 0 bases from V and 10 bases from J, leaving 16 bases between. In DNA, the CDR3 is TGCGCCAGCAGCCAAGATTGGTTCCGGGAGCCAATTCAGTACTTC. It codes for CASSQDWFREPIQYF.

This clone was seen only a few times. The CDR3 spells CASRDTSSGRGETQYF. The CDR3 DNA is TGTGCCAGCAGAGATACCTCTAGCGGGAGAGGTGAGACCCAGTACTTC. The chain joins TRBV28 to TRBJ2-5; 10 bases align to TRBD2. Germline CDR1 is MDHEN and CDR2 is SYDVKM. The CDR3 is 16 residues long. J was trimmed by 5 bases and V by 6 bases; bases with no gene match: 12.

The chain links TRBV30 to TRBJ1-6; D not resolved. Germline V gene sequence: CDR1 GTSNPN, CDR2 SVGIG (reference sequence). V lost 0 bases, J lost 7 bases, and 13 bases lay in between. The CDR3 has 15 amino acids. The CDR3 here is CAWSVLGARNSPLHF. The CDR3 coding sequence is TGTGCCTGGAGTGTACTAGGTGCCAGGAATTCACCCCTCCACTTT. Complete variable domain (other parts from reference TRBV30 and TRBJ1-6): SQTIHQWPATLVQPVGSPLSLECTVEGTSNPNLYWYRQAAGRGLQLLFYSVGIGQISSEVPQNLSASRPQDRQFILSSKKLLLSDSGFYLCAWSVLGARNSPLHFGNGTRLTVT.

J is TRBJ1-5 and V is TRBV18, with D maybe TRBD1 (5 bases). CDR3 length: 13 residues. From germline, CDR1 is KGHSH and CDR2 LQKENI. V lost 5 bases and J lost 9, with 14 bases in between. The CDR3 here is CASSEATGLPQHF. The CDR3 DNA sequence: TGTGCCAGCTCAGAGGCCACAGGTCTGCCCCAGCATTTT.

The gene calls are TRBV18 and TRBJ2-2, with 14 bases aligning to TRBD2. CDR1 and CDR2 (germline): KGHSH, LQKENI. The CDR3 totals 16 residues. V gave up 3 bases and J gave up 4 bases; unmatched junction bases: 1. CDR3 protein: CASSPGLAGVTGELFF. The DNA of the CDR3 is TGTGCCAGCTCACCGGGACTAGCGGGGGTCACCGGGGAGCTGTTTTTT.

The V and J genes are TRBV14 and TRBJ2-1, with D possibly matching TRBD2 (6 bases). V lost 11 bases and J lost 5, with 19 bases in between. The germline CDR1 and CDR2 sequences are SGHDN and FVKESK. CDR3 size: 14 residues. In DNA, the CDR3 is TGTGCCTCCGGTCCCGGGAGTTCCCACAATGAGCAGTTCTTC. Protein product: CASGPGSSHNEQFF.

The V and J genes are TRBV5-1 and TRBJ2-5; D is perhaps TRBD2 (6 bases). Between the trimmed V and J ends, which lost 7 bases and 5 bases, there was a span of 15 bases. Germline loops: CDR1 SGHRS, CDR2 YFSETQ. This CDR3 region has 13 residues. CDR3 sequence reads: CASRGDIWETQYF. The CDR3 DNA sequence: TGCGCCAGCCGCGGGGATATATGGGAGACCCAGTACTTC.

This chain links TRBV14 with TRBJ2-7, with 7 bases matching TRBD1. This CDR3 contains 15 residues. V lost 6 bases to trimming and J lost 4 bases; unmatched junction nucleotides: 12. The germline gives CDR1 SGHDN, CDR2 FVKESK. The CDR3: CASSLRPGQRYEQYF. In DNA form, the CDR3 reads TGTGCCAGCAGTCTCCGGCCGGGACAGAGGTACGAGCAGTACTTC.

V is TRBV6-5 and J is TRBJ2-2, with D perhaps TRBD1 (5 bases). Germline V gene data show CDR1 as MNHEY and CDR2 as SVGAGI. The ends were cut back, 6 bases at V and 3 bases at J, with 14 bases in the middle. CDR3 size: 15 residues. The CDR3 spells CASRLWQGDTGELFF. DNA for the CDR3: TGTGCCAGCAGACTCTGGCAGGGCGACACCGGGGAGCTGTTTTTT.

The DNA of the CDR3 is TGTGCCAGCAGCGCCGGGACTAGCGGGGGCCCTAGCACAGATACGCAGTATTTT. Translated: CASSAGTSGGPSTDTQYF. The chain couples TRBV9 to TRBJ2-3; TRBD2 matches at 14 bases. The V gene end was trimmed by 3 bases and the J gene end by 0 bases; junction bases not matched to a gene: 6. The CDR3 is 18 residues long. Germline CDR1 and CDR2: SGDLS and YYNGEE.

CDR3 nucleotides: TGTGCCAGCAGACCCGATGGGACAACCATGAACACTGAAGCTTTCTTT. This gives the protein CASRPDGTTMNTEAFF. The V and J genes are TRBV27 and TRBJ1-1, with D perhaps matching TRBD1 (6 bases). Germline CDR1 MNHEY, CDR2 SMNVEV (reference sequence). Trimming stripped 6 bases from V and 0 bases from J, with 17 bases between. The CDR3 sequence is 16 residues long.

The chain recombines TRBV29-1 with TRBJ2-7; 10 positions agree with TRBD2. The germline gives CDR1 SQVTM, CDR2 ANQGSEA. This CDR3 has 18 amino acids. Unmatched junction bases numbered 15, after V lost 4 bases and J lost 0 bases. CDR3 nucleotide sequence: TGCAGCGTTGCCGATCGGCGTAGCGGGAGGACTAGCTCCTACGAGCAGTACTTC. This translates into CSVADRRSGRTSSYEQYF.

V usage is TRBV7-8 and J usage is TRBJ2-7, with 11 bases that match TRBD2. Germline-derived CDR1 and CDR2 are SGHVS and FQNEAQ. The CDR3 consists of 15 residues. Trimming cost V 3 bases and J 2 bases; bases outside gene matches: 3. The CDR3 DNA is TGTGCCAGCAGCTTGGGACTAGCGGCCACCTACGAGCAGTACTTC. This encodes CASSLGLAATYEQYF.

The chain uses TRBV4-1 and TRBJ1-2; D may be TRBD1 (6 bases). The CDR3 length is 15 residues. V dropped 4 bases and J dropped 4 bases, with 16 bases sitting between them. Germline V lookup: CDR1 MGHRA, CDR2 YSYEKL. CDR3 sequence (DNA): TGCGCCAGCAGCCTAGGACAGATTATTCCCTATGGCTACACCTTC. It is translated as CASSLGQIIPYGYTF.

V is TRBV28 and J is TRBJ1-5; D ambiguous. CDR3 length: 15 amino acids. Trimming left V 6 bases short and J 0 bases short, with 12 bases between. CDR1 and CDR2 from the germline V gene are MDHEN and SYDVKM. CDR3 coding DNA: TGTGCCAGCAGCCCAGGAGGAAATAGCAATCAGCCCCAGCATTTT. This codes for CASSPGGNSNQPQHF.

CDR3 in DNA: TGTGCCAGCAGCTGGACAGGGGGTGACCAAGAGACCCAGTACTTC. Amino acids: CASSWTGGDQETQYF. V is TRBV5-6 and J is TRBJ2-5, with 10 bases that match TRBD1. CDR3 length: 15 residues. With 3 bases clipped from V and 0 bases from J, the junction kept 2 bases outside the gene matches. From germline, CDR1 is SGHDT and CDR2 YYEEEE. The complete variable domain, with remaining parts taken from reference TRBV5-6 and TRBJ2-5, reads DAGVTQSPTHLIKTRGQQVTLRCSPKSGHDTVSWYQQALGQGPQFIFQYYEEEERQRGNFPDRFSGHQFPNYSSELNVNALLLGDSALYLCASSWTGGDQETQYFGPGTRLLVL.

J is TRBJ2-5 and V is TRBV28; 11 bases are a match to TRBD1. CDR1 MDHEN and CDR2 SYDVKM come from the germline V gene. CDR3 size: 15 residues. V lost 3 bases, J lost 5 bases, and 5 bases stayed unmatched. The CDR3 DNA is TGTGCCAGCAGTTTCGCCGGGACAGGGGGGGAGACCCAGTACTTC. Protein: CASSFAGTGGETQYF. Drawing the rest from reference TRBV28 and TRBJ2-5, the complete variable domain is DVKVTQSSRYLVKRTGEKVFLECVQDMDHENMFWYRQDPGLGLRLIYFSYDVKMKEKGDIPEGYSVSREKKERFSLILESASTNQTSMYLCASSFAGTGGETQYFGPGTRLLVL.

The chain is built from TRBV5-1 and TRBJ2-7; 10 bases are shared with TRBD1. The trim removed 7 bases at V and 2 bases at J, leaving 6 bases unmatched. CDR3 size: 14 residues. The V gene's germline CDR1 is SGHRS and CDR2 YFSETQ. The CDR3 here is CASGPGTGAYEQYF. The CDR3 DNA follows: TGCGCCAGCGGGCCCGGGACAGGGGCCTACGAGCAGTACTTC.